This T cell receptor (beta chain) came from a study of cytomegalovirus exposure and HLA in healthy donors. For the study at large: Early release data held 85 million or so unique TCRs from HLA-typed donors.

PCR was performed using 60 Vbeta and 13 Jbeta primers. The method was immunoSEQ multiplex PCR; TCRdb's version includes in-frame clones alone and lacks a portion of them. The sample records approximately 180,000 clones, roughly 80% being singletons. V gave up 5 bases and J gave up 3 bases; unmatched junction bases: 22. CDR3 size: 20 residues. Germline V gene data show CDR1 as LNHDA and CDR2 as SQIVND (reference sequence). Regarding the study as a whole: Researchers reported in a later analysis that a missense DCLRE1C variant was tied to TCR beta V- and J-gene trimming.

To note about this clone: Its antigen is unidentified.

The rearrangement joins TRBV19 to TRBJ2-3; the match to TRBD1 covers 8 bases. The TCR sequence derives from a woman under 30 in good health and CMV-seropositive. The sample comprised PBMCs. CDR3 nucleotides: TGTGCCAGTAGTCTCCTGTTAACCTCCCGGACAGGGAGGCGGACAGATACGCAGTATTTT. Encoded protein: CASSLLLTSRTGRRTDTQYF.